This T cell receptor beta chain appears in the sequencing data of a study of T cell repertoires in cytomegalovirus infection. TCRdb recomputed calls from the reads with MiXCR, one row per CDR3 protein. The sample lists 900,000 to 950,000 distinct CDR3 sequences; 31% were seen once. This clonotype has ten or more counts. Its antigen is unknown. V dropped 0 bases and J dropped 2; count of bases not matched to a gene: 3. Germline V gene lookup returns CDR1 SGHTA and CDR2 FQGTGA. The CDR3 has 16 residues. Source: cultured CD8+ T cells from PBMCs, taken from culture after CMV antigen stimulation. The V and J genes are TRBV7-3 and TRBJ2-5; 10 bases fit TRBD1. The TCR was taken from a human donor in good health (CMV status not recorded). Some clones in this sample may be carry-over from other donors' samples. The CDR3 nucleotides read TGTGCCAGCAGCTTAACCGGGGACAGGGGACAAGAGACCCAGTACTTC. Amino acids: CASSLTGDRGQETQYF.